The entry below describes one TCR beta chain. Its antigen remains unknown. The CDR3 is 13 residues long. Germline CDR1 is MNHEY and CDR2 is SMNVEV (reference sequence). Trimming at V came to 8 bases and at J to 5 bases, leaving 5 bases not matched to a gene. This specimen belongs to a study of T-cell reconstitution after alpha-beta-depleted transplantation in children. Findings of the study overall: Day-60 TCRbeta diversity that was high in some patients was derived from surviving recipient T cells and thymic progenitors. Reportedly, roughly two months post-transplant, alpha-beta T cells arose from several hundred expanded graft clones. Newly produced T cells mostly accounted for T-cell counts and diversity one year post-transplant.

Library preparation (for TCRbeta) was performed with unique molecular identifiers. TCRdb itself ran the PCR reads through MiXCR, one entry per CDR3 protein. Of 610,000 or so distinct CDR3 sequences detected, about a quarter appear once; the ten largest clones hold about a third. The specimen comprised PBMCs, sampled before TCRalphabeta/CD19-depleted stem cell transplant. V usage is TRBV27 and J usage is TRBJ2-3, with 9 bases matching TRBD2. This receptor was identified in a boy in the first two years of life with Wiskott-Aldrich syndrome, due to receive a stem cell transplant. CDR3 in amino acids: CASSREGGDTQYF. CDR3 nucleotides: TGTGCCAGCTCGCGGGAGGGCGGAGATACGCAGTATTTT.